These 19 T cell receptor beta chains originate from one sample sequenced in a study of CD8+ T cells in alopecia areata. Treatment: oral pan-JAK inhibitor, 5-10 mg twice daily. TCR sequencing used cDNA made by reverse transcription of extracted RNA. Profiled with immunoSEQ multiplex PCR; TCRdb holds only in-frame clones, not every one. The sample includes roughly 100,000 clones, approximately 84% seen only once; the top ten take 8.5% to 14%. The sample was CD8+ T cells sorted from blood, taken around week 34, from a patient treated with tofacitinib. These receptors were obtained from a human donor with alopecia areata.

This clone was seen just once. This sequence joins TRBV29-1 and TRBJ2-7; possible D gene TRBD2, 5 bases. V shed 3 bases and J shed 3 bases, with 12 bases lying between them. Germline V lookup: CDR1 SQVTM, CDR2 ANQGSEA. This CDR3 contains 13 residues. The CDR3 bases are TGCAGCGTTGAGGAAAGCCGGGACTACGAGCAGTACTTC. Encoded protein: CSVEESRDYEQYF.

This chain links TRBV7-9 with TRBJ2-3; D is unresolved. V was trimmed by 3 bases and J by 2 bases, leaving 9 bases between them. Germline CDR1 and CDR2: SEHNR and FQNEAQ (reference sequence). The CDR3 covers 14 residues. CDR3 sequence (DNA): TGTGCCAGCAGCTTCCATGGACCCACAGATACGCAGTATTTT. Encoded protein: CASSFHGPTDTQYF.

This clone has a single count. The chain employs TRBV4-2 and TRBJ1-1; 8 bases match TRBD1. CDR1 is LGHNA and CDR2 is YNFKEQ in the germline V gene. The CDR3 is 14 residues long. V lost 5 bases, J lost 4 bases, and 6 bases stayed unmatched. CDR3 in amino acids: CASSKGQEGTEAFF. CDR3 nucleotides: TGTGCCAGCAGCAAGGGACAGGAAGGCACTGAAGCTTTCTTT.

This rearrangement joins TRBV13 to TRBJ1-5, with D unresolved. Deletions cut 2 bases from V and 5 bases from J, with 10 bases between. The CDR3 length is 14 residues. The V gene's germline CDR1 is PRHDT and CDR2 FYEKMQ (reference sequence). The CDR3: CASSLSAEDQPQHF. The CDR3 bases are TGTGCCAGCAGCTTATCTGCTGAGGATCAGCCCCAGCATTTT.

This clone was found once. The CDR3 protein is CASSDRGASDEQFF. The DNA for the CDR3 is TGTGCCAGCAGCGACCGGGGGGCTTCCGATGAGCAGTTCTTC. The chain carries TRBV7-6 and TRBJ2-1, with D tentatively TRBD2 (7 bases). The germline V gene encodes CDR1 SGHVS and CDR2 FNYEAQ. The ends were cut back, 5 bases at V and 8 bases at J, with 16 bases in the middle. CDR3 size: 14 residues. The entire variable domain, with the rest obtained from reference TRBV7-6 and TRBJ2-1, is as follows: GAGVSQSPRYKVTKRGQDVALRCDPISGHVSLYWYRQALGQGPEFLTYFNYEAQQDKSGLPNDRFSAERPEGSISTLTIQRTEQRDSAMYRCASSDRGASDEQFFGPGTRLTVL.

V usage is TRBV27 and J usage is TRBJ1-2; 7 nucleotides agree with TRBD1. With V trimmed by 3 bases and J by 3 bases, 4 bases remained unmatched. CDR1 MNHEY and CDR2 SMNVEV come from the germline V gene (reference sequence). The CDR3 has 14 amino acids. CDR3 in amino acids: CASSLEGGDYGYTF. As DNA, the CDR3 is TGTGCCAGCAGTTTGGAAGGGGGCGACTATGGCTACACCTTC.

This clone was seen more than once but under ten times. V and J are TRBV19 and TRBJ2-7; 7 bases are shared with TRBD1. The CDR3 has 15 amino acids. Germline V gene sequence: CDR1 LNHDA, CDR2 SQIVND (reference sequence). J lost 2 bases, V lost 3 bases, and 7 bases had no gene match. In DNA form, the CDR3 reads TGTGCCAGTAGTATCGTCCAGGGGGTCGCCTACGAGCAGTACTTC. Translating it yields CASSIVQGVAYEQYF.

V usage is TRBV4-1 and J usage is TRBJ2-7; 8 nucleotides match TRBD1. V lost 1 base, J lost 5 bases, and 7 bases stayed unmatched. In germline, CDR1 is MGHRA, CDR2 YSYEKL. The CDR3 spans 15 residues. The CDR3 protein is CASSQVKTGANEQYF. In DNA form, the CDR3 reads TGCGCCAGCAGCCAAGTAAAGACAGGGGCGAACGAGCAGTACTTC.

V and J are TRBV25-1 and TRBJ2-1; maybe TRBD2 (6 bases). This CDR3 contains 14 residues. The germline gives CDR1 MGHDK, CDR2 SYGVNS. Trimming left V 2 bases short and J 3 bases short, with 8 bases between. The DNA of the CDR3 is TGTGCCAGCAGTGAACTGGGACTCTACAATGAGCAGTTCTTC. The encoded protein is CASSELGLYNEQFF.

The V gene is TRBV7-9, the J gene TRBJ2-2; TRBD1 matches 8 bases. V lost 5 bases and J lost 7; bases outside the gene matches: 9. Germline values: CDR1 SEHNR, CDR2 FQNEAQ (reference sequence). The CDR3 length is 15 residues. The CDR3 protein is CASSTHRGEHGELFF. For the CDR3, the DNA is TGTGCCAGCAGCACTCACAGGGGGGAACACGGGGAGCTGTTTTTT. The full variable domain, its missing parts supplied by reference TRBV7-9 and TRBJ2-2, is DTGVSQNPRHKITKRGQNVTFRCDPISEHNRLYWYRQTLGQGPEFLTYFQNEAQLEKSRLLSDRFSAERPKGSFSTLEIQRTEQGDSAMYLCASSTHRGEHGELFFGEGSRLTVL.

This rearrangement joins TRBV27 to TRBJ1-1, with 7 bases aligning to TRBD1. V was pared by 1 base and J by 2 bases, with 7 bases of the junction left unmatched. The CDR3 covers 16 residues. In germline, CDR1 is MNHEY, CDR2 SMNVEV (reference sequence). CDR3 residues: CASSLFAGGGNTEAFF. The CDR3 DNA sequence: TGTGCCAGCAGTTTATTCGCAGGGGGGGGTAACACTGAAGCTTTCTTT.

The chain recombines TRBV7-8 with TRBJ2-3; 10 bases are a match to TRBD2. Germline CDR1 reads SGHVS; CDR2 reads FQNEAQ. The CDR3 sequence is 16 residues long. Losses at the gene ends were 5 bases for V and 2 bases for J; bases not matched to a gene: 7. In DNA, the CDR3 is TGTGCCAGCAGCGCCTTGACTAGCGGGTTCACAGATACGCAGTATTTT. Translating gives CASSALTSGFTDTQYF.

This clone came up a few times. The CDR3 region is CASSLGGPGYNNEQFF. The CDR3 DNA reads as TGTGCCAGCAGCTTAGGTGGGCCGGGGTACAACAATGAGCAGTTCTTC. The chain uses TRBV7-9 and TRBJ2-1, with D maybe TRBD2 (5 bases). The ends were cut back, 1 base at V and 5 bases at J, with 15 bases in the middle. Germline CDR1 SEHNR, CDR2 FQNEAQ (reference sequence). This CDR3 region has 16 residues.

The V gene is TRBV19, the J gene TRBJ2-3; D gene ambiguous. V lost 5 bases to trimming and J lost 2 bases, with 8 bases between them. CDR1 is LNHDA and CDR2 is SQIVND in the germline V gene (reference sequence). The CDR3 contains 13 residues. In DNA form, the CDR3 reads TGTGCCAGTAGTCTAGTCGACACAGATACGCAGTATTTT. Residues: CASSLVDTDTQYF.

The chain's CDR3 is CASSFGTGMGELFF. The CDR3 DNA is TGCGCCAGCAGCTTTGGGACTGGAATGGGGGAGCTGTTTTTT. This sequence joins TRBV5-1 and TRBJ2-2; weak D call: TRBD2 (6 bases). The CDR3 totals 14 residues. Germline-derived CDR1 and CDR2 are SGHRS and YFSETQ. V was trimmed by 2 bases and J by 8 bases, leaving 13 bases between them.

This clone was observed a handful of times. The DNA of the CDR3 is TGTGCCAGCAGCTTAGGAGACAGGGAGTATGACACCGGGGAGCTGTTTTTT. Amino acid sequence: CASSLGDREYDTGELFF. The V call is TRBV7-8, the J call TRBJ2-2; 7 bases are a match to TRBD1. The trim removed 1 base at V and 3 bases at J, leaving 8 bases unmatched. This CDR3 comprises 17 residues. CDR1 and CDR2 from the germline V gene are SGHVS and FQNEAQ.

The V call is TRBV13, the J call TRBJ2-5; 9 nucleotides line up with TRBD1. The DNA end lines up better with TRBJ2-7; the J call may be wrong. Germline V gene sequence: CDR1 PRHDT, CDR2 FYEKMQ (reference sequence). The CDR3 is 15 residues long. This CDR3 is CASSHSVTGGDEQYF. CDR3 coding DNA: TGTGCCAGCAGCCACTCCGTAACAGGGGGCGACGAGCAGTACTTC.

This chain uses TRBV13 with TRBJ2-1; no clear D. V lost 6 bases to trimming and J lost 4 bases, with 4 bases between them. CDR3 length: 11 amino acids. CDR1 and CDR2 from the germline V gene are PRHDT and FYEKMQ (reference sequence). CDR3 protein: CASRKYNEQFF. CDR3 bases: TGTGCCAGCAGGAAATACAATGAGCAGTTCTTC.

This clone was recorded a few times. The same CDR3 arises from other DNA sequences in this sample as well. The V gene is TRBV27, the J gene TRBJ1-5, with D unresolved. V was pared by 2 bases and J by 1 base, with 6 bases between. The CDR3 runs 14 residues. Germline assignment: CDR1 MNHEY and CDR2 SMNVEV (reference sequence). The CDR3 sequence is CASSLTASNQPQHF. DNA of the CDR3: TGTGCCAGCAGTTTAACAGCAAGCAATCAGCCCCAGCATTTT.